The 16 T cell receptor beta chains given below trace back to one sample, sequenced in a study of cytomegalovirus exposure and HLA in healthy donors. Use of 60 Vbeta and 13 Jbeta primers characterized the PCR. Libraries were prepared by immunoSEQ multiplex PCR; TCRdb keeps only in-frame clonotypes and omits some of them. The sample contains 150,000 to 200,000 clones, almost 80% of which appear only once. The sample taken for sequencing was PBMCs. These TCRs come from a woman in her 50s in good health and CMV-seronegative.

This chain joins TRBV7-3 and TRBJ1-1; the D gene is possibly TRBD1 (6 bases). The CDR3 runs 13 residues. Germline loops: CDR1 SGHTA, CDR2 FQGTGA. V was pared by 4 bases and J by 5 bases, with 11 bases between. The chain's CDR3 is CASSSQGSTEAFF. In nucleotides, the CDR3 is TGTGCCAGCAGCTCTCAGGGGAGTACTGAAGCTTTCTTT.

Concerning this clone itself: The sample carries other DNA sequences with the same CDR3. The chain has TRBV5-1 and TRBJ1-2, with 9 bases lining up with TRBD1. CDR1 is SGHRS, CDR2 YFSETQ, per germline. V was clipped by 0 bases and J by 8 bases; unmatched bases: 2. This CDR3 contains 13 residues. Here the CDR3 reads CASSLGQGDGYTF. For the CDR3, the DNA is TGCGCCAGCAGCTTGGGACAGGGGGACGGCTACACCTTC.

This clone was detected only once. J is TRBJ1-2 and V is TRBV4-1; TRBD1 might be the D (5 bases). Per the germline V gene, CDR1 is MGHRA and CDR2 is YSYEKL. There are 15 residues in the CDR3. Trimming took 3 bases from V and 4 from J, leaving 15 bases between them. The CDR3 reads CASSHPPTGSYGYTF. Here the CDR3 DNA reads TGCGCCAGCAGCCACCCCCCAACAGGCTCCTATGGCTACACCTTC.

The chain links TRBV2 to TRBJ2-1, with 7 bases fitting TRBD2. V gave up 8 bases and J gave up 6 bases; unmatched junction bases: 13. The CDR3 is made up of 15 amino acids. CDR1 SNHLY and CDR2 FYNNEI come from the germline V gene. The CDR3 here is CASGLRRLAGNEQFF. The CDR3 bases are TGTGCCAGCGGCCTGCGGCGACTAGCTGGCAATGAGCAGTTCTTC.

V and J are TRBV6-5 and TRBJ1-2; the D is unclear. The CDR3 is 15 amino acids. With 6 bases removed from V and 2 bases from J, the gap between germline ends came to 16 bases. Germline assignment: CDR1 MNHEY and CDR2 SVGAGI. CDR3 protein: CASSPVLSNNYGYTF. The DNA of the CDR3 is TGTGCCAGCAGCCCAGTGTTGTCCAACAACTATGGCTACACCTTC.

The chain employs TRBV15 and TRBJ1-2; D uncertain. V was cut by 0 bases and J by 6 bases, with 11 bases left in between. The CDR3 sequence is 14 residues long. Germline V gene data show CDR1 as LNHNV and CDR2 as YYDKDF (reference sequence). The CDR3 loop is CATSREGGRDGYTF. CDR3 DNA sequence: TGTGCCACCAGCAGAGAAGGAGGGAGGGATGGCTACACCTTC.

The J gene is TRBJ1-2, the V gene TRBV29-1; 7 nucleotides agree with TRBD1. The germline CDR1 and CDR2 sequences are SQVTM and ANQGSEA. V gave up 4 bases and J gave up 8 bases; unmatched junction bases: 7. The CDR3 runs to 12 residues. The CDR3 sequence: CSVGRQGDGYTF. The CDR3 DNA is TGCAGCGTTGGTCGCCAGGGGGACGGCTACACCTTC.

The chain employs TRBV19 and TRBJ1-5, with D perhaps TRBD1 (6 bases). The CDR3 covers 17 residues. Germline loops: CDR1 LNHDA, CDR2 SQIVND (reference sequence). V was trimmed by 2 bases and J by 2 bases, leaving 16 bases between them. The CDR3 coding sequence is TGTGCCAGTAGTATACTGGGGGGGCGCAGAGGCAATCAGCCCCAGCATTTT. It encodes CASSILGGRRGNQPQHF.

This clone was detected a few times. The chain recombines TRBV5-4 with TRBJ2-7; 10 bases match TRBD2. Germline trimming cut 4 bases from V and 7 bases from J; bases unmatched to any gene: 8. CDR1 and CDR2 from the germline V gene are SGHNT and YYREEE (reference sequence). The CDR3 is 14 residues long. The CDR3 DNA sequence: TGTGCCAGCAGCCTGGGACTAGCGTCTTGGGAGCAGTACTTC. Protein sequence: CASSLGLASWEQYF.

V gene TRBV5-6 combines with J gene TRBJ1-2; tentatively, D is TRBD1 (6 bases). The germline V gene has CDR1 SGHDT and CDR2 YYEEEE. V shed 2 bases and J shed 4 bases, with 15 bases lying between them. The CDR3 is 15 amino acids. DNA of the CDR3: TGTGCCAGCAGCTTTACGAACAGGGAGGGCTATGGCTACACCTTC. Its translation is CASSFTNREGYGYTF.

The gene calls are TRBV9 and TRBJ1-6, with D maybe TRBD1 (6 bases). CDR1 and CDR2 from the germline V gene are SGDLS and YYNGEE. The CDR3 sequence is 15 residues long. Trimming shortened V by 4 bases and J by 9 bases, and 17 bases separated the two germline ends. The CDR3 sequence is CASSHPRGGSSPLHF. The DNA of the CDR3 is TGTGCCAGCAGCCACCCCCGAGGGGGAAGTTCACCCCTCCACTTT. The full variable domain, in which reference TRBV9 and TRBJ1-6 provide the parts outside the CDR3, is DSGVTQTPKHLITATGQRVTLRCSPRSGDLSVYWYQQSLDQGLQFLIQYYNGEERAKGNILERFSAQQFPDLHSELNLSSLELGDSALYFCASSHPRGGSSPLHFGNGTRLTVT.

The chain couples TRBV18 to TRBJ2-6; perhaps TRBD1 as D (6 bases). Germline CDR1 and CDR2: KGHSH and LQKENI. The CDR3 length is 17 residues. The V gene lost 1 base and the J gene lost 1 base, with 11 bases spanning the gap. The DNA of the CDR3 is TGTGCCAGCTCACCACAACAGGGATTGTCTGGGGCCAACGTCCTGACTTTC. This translates into CASSPQQGLSGANVLTF.

This clone was counted only a few times. J is TRBJ2-3 and V is TRBV4-3; 9 bases agree with TRBD2. CDR3 size: 17 residues. Germline CDR1 and CDR2: LGHNA and YSLEER. The junction had 13 bases not matched to a gene; V was cut back by 3 bases and J by 6 bases. The DNA for the CDR3 is TGCGCCAGCAGCCACTCAGCCTTAGCGGGAGTAGCGGATACGCAGTATTTT. Protein product: CASSHSALAGVADTQYF.

The CDR3 coding sequence is TGTGCCATCGTTGGGGAGATCAATCAGCCCCAGCATTTT. Its translation: CAIVGEINQPQHF. The rearrangement uses TRBV10-3 and TRBJ1-5; the D is unclear. The ends were cut back, 8 bases at V and 3 bases at J, with 11 bases in the middle. In germline, CDR1 is ENHRY, CDR2 SYGVKD. The CDR3 extends over 13 amino acids.

This chain uses TRBV18 with TRBJ2-3; 10 bases are shared with TRBD2. J was trimmed by 7 bases and V by 5 bases; bases with no gene match: 9. The CDR3 runs to 15 residues. Per the germline V gene, CDR1 is KGHSH and CDR2 is LQKENI. CDR3 protein: CASSASSGGEYTQYF. Written as DNA, the CDR3 is TGTGCCAGCTCAGCTTCTAGCGGGGGAGAATATACGCAGTATTTT.

V is TRBV19 and J is TRBJ1-1, with 7 bases fitting TRBD1. The V segment lost 7 bases and the J segment 0 bases; nucleotides outside the gene matches: 5. The CDR3 totals 14 residues. Germline CDR1 and CDR2: LNHDA and SQIVND (reference sequence). The CDR3 sequence: CASMLGQVNTEAFF. CDR3 DNA: TGTGCCAGTATGTTAGGACAGGTGAACACTGAAGCTTTCTTT.